The 20 T cell receptor beta chains presented below share a single source sample, sequenced in a study of blood T cell repertoires in COVID-19. Repertoires were generated with immunoSEQ multiplex PCR, while TCRdb's copy carries only in-frame clones and drops some. The sample holds about 16,000 clones, approximately 88% seen once. The sequenced material came from peripheral blood. Receptors were obtained from a human donor in a cohort sampled during active COVID-19.

The rearrangement links TRBV15 to TRBJ2-7; tentatively, D is TRBD2 (5 bases). The germline V gene encodes CDR1 LNHNV and CDR2 YYDKDF (reference sequence). CDR3 length equals 14 residues. The V gene lost 0 bases and the J gene lost 7 bases, with 13 bases spanning the gap. The CDR3 sequence is CATSRDPRGGEQYF. The CDR3 bases are TGTGCCACCAGCAGAGATCCCCGGGGTGGAGAGCAGTACTTC.

The rearrangement joins TRBV7-9 to TRBJ1-2, with D possibly matching TRBD1 (5 bases). The germline V gene encodes CDR1 SEHNR and CDR2 FQNEAQ (reference sequence). The CDR3 length is 13 residues. Between the trimmed V and J ends, which lost 1 base and 6 bases, there was a span of 9 bases. CDR3 protein: CASSLEGRDGYTF. The CDR3 nucleotides read TGTGCCAGCAGCTTAGAGGGCAGGGATGGCTACACCTTC.

The table lists this clone with a count of one. The chain recombines TRBV18 with TRBJ1-6; 9 positions agree with TRBD1. Trimming cost V 3 bases and J 10 bases; bases outside gene matches: 16. This CDR3 has 18 residues. In germline, CDR1 is KGHSH, CDR2 LQKENI. Written as DNA, the CDR3 is TGTGCCAGCTCACCTTATACCGGGACAGGGATTTTGAACTCACCCCTCCACTTT. It specifies CASSPYTGTGILNSPLHF.

The CDR3 reads CASSYSRQTISYEQYF. For the CDR3, the DNA is TGTGCCAGCAGTTACTCGAGACAGACAATATCCTACGAGCAGTACTTC. The chain is built from TRBV6-2 or TRBV6-3 and TRBJ2-7; D may be TRBD1 (5 bases). Trimming pared 0 bases from V and 1 base from J, leaving 13 bases between. The germline CDR1 and CDR2 sequences are MNHEY and SVGEGT. CDR3 length equals 16 residues.

The V gene is TRBV7-2, the J gene TRBJ2-3; D not resolved. This CDR3 has 14 residues. Germline V gives CDR1 SGHTA, CDR2 FQGNSA. V gave up 1 base and J gave up 1 base, with 6 bases separating them. DNA for the CDR3: TGTGCCAGCAGCTTAGGAGTGGGCACAGATACGCAGTATTTT. Translated, it gives CASSLGVGTDTQYF.

V is TRBV2 and J is TRBJ1-2, with D perhaps matching TRBD1 (6 bases). The CDR3 has 14 residues. Germline values: CDR1 SNHLY, CDR2 FYNNEI. Trimming pared 3 bases from V and 3 bases from J, leaving 11 bases between. CDR3 DNA: TGTGCCAGCAGTGACACAGGGACGCACTATGGCTACACCTTC. It specifies CASSDTGTHYGYTF.

The CDR3 DNA reads TGCAGCGTTGACAGGGGTTACGAGCAGTACTTC. Its translation: CSVDRGYEQYF. V is TRBV29-1 and J is TRBJ2-7; D may be TRBD1 (6 bases). CDR1 is SQVTM and CDR2 is ANQGSEA in the germline V gene. V was trimmed by 3 bases and J by 4 bases, leaving 7 bases between them. The CDR3 runs to 11 residues.

The genes are TRBV5-1 and TRBJ1-1; D ambiguous. The CDR3 is 14 residues long. The ends were cut back, 0 bases at V and 1 base at J, with 7 bases in the middle. The germline V gene encodes CDR1 SGHRS and CDR2 YFSETQ. In nucleotides, the CDR3 is TGCGCCAGCAGCTTGGAGTCTAAGAACACTGAAGCTTTCTTT. Its translation: CASSLESKNTEAFF.

The chain employs TRBV9 and TRBJ1-1; weak D call: TRBD1 (6 bases). The V end was cut by 0 bases, the J end by 6 bases, with 15 bases between. Looked up from germline, CDR1 is SGDLS and CDR2 is YYNGEE. The CDR3 has 15 amino acids. This chain's CDR3 is CASSVEGTQSAEAFF. Here the CDR3 DNA reads TGTGCCAGCAGCGTAGAAGGGACACAGAGCGCTGAAGCTTTCTTT.

Comments on this clone: An end of the junction differs from the germline gene, which may be a read error. The CDR3 bases are TGTGCCTGGAGACAAGGGAGAAAGGCCCAAGACCCTAGCACGCCCCATTTT. As protein: CAWRQGRKAQDPSTPHF. This chain joins TRBV30 and TRBJ2-3; maybe TRBD2 (5 bases). The germline gives CDR1 GTSNPN, CDR2 SVGIG (reference sequence). The CDR3 is made up of 17 amino acids.

The chain links TRBV30 to TRBJ2-7, with 8 bases fitting TRBD2. The V gene end was trimmed by 8 bases and the J gene end by 7 bases; junction bases not matched to a gene: 22. Germline loops: CDR1 GTSNPN, CDR2 SVGIG (reference sequence). The length of the CDR3 is 16 residues. The DNA for the CDR3 is TGTGCCCGAACCCCACCCGGGGGGGCCCAAGGTGGGGAGCAGTACTTC. As protein: CARTPPGGAQGGEQYF.

V gene TRBV9 combines with J gene TRBJ1-1; tentatively, D is TRBD1 (5 bases). CDR1 is SGDLS, CDR2 YYNGEE, per germline. This CDR3 contains 17 residues. V was pared by 3 bases and J by 0 bases, with 18 bases between. The CDR3 coding sequence is TGTGCCAGCAGCGCCAGTCCCCTCAACAGGTTGAACACTGAAGCTTTCTTT. Translated: CASSASPLNRLNTEAFF.

This chain links TRBV6-5 with TRBJ1-3; TRBD1 might be the D (6 bases). The CDR3 is made up of 16 amino acids. Trimming left V 2 bases short and J 0 bases short, with 11 bases between. Germline CDR1 MNHEY, CDR2 SVGAGI. CDR3 bases: TGTGCCAGCAGTTACGGACAGCCGAGCTCTGGAAACACCATATATTTT. This translates into CASSYGQPSSGNTIYF.

V gene TRBV28 combines with J gene TRBJ2-5; 12 bases match TRBD1. This CDR3 is built from 15 residues. V shed 6 bases and J 8 bases; nucleotides not matched to a gene: 10. CDR1 and CDR2 from the germline V gene are MDHEN and SYDVKM. The CDR3 coding sequence is TGTGCCAGCAGAACCCCGGGACAGGGGGCGGGAACCCAGTACTTC. This encodes CASRTPGQGAGTQYF.

This clone came up once. This chain uses TRBV2 with TRBJ2-6; D gene ambiguous. The CDR3 length is 14 residues. Trimming left V 2 bases short and J 7 bases short, with 9 bases between. Germline assignment: CDR1 SNHLY and CDR2 FYNNEI. In DNA form, the CDR3 reads TGTGCCAGCAGTGAACAGCGAGGTGCCAACGTCCTGACTTTC. Its translation: CASSEQRGANVLTF.

The gene calls are TRBV7-2 and TRBJ2-5, with 8 nucleotides matching TRBD1. Germline trimming cut 5 bases from V and 4 bases from J; bases unmatched to any gene: 9. This CDR3 spans 15 amino acids. Germline V lookup: CDR1 SGHTA, CDR2 FQGNSA. CDR3 coding DNA: TGTGCCAGCAGCGGTGGACAGGGTGTAATAGAGACCCAGTACTTC. It translates to CASSGGQGVIETQYF.

V usage is TRBV29-1 and J usage is TRBJ1-1, with 11 positions matching TRBD1. Unmatched junction bases numbered 0, after V lost 4 bases and J lost 2 bases. This CDR3 contains 13 residues. CDR1 SQVTM and CDR2 ANQGSEA come from the germline V gene. The CDR3 nucleotides are TGCAGCGTTGGGACAGGGGGCAACACTGAAGCTTTCTTT. It codes for CSVGTGGNTEAFF.

The CDR3 region is CSVDLQGSYEQYF. The CDR3 nucleotides read TGCAGCGTTGACCTACAGGGGTCCTACGAGCAGTACTTC. The chain is built from TRBV29-1 and TRBJ2-7, with 7 bases that match TRBD1. This CDR3 contains 13 residues. Looked up from germline, CDR1 is SQVTM and CDR2 is ANQGSEA. V gave up 3 bases and J gave up 1 base; unmatched junction bases: 3.

V is TRBV2 and J is TRBJ1-3, with D perhaps TRBD1 (5 bases). In germline, CDR1 is SNHLY, CDR2 FYNNEI. Trimming took 3 bases from V and 0 from J, leaving 9 bases between them. The CDR3 runs 15 residues. CDR3 region: CASSEVRASGNTIYF. CDR3 DNA sequence: TGTGCCAGCAGTGAGGTCAGGGCCTCTGGAAACACCATATATTTT.

This chain uses TRBV5-1 with TRBJ1-4; no clear D. The CDR3 totals 15 residues. V lost 4 bases, J lost 5 bases, and 15 bases lay in between. The germline gives CDR1 SGHRS, CDR2 YFSETQ. In DNA, the CDR3 is TGCGCCAGCAGCCCGCGCGGACTCCCGAATGAAAAACTGTTTTTT. Translating it yields CASSPRGLPNEKLFF.